This TCR beta chain was sequenced in a study of T cell responses to AZD1222 COVID-19 vaccine. General study points: At baseline, just six or seven AZD1222 recipients tested seropositive. Nearly half of the spike-specific TCRs reportedly recognize variant regions that carry no mutations. Distributed over spike, vaccine-associated CD4 TCRs predominated at 160-218 and 743-854.

The analysis combined second doses at about 4 or about 12 weeks. Assay used: immunoSEQ multiplex PCR; TCRdb lists only in-frame clones, some missing. Of tens of thousands of clones in the sample, around 89% were seen once. The CDR3 contains 16 residues. V gave up 5 bases and J gave up 7 bases; unmatched junction bases: 13. CDR1 is LGHNA, CDR2 YNFKEQ, per germline. Of note for this clone: Its target is unknown.

The TCR comes from an adult who received the AZD1222 COVID-19 vaccine. This chain links TRBV4-2 with TRBJ2-1; TRBD2 agrees at 8 bases. The sequenced sample was peripheral blood, obtained 28 days after the second AZD1222 dose. For the CDR3, the DNA is TGTGCCAGCAGCGGACGGCAGGGAGCGGGAGTGAATGAGCAGTTCTTC. Translation: CASSGRQGAGVNEQFF.